The 21 T cell receptor beta chains reported below all come from one sample, sequenced in a study of cytomegalovirus exposure and HLA in healthy donors. The PCR employed 60 Vbeta primers together with 13 Jbeta primers. Only in-frame clones appear in the TCRdb table, and some are missing; sequencing was by immunoSEQ multiplex PCR. The sample consists of roughly 120,000 clones, about three quarters of them appearing once. The material sequenced was PBMCs. The origin of the receptors is a woman aged 55-69 years in good health and CMV-seropositive.

The rearrangement joins TRBV7-2 to TRBJ2-7, with a tentative D call TRBD2 (5 bases). The CDR3 has 14 amino acids. Germline loops: CDR1 SGHTA, CDR2 FQGNSA. Between the trimmed V and J ends, which lost 1 base and 7 bases, there was a span of 14 bases. The CDR3 here is CASSLGTSKREQYF. For the CDR3, the DNA is TGTGCCAGCAGCTTAGGGACCTCAAAGCGGGAGCAGTACTTC.

The genes are TRBV5-1 and TRBJ2-3; no definite D call. Germline CDR1 reads SGHRS; CDR2 reads YFSETQ. V was pared by 0 bases and J by 0 bases, with 8 bases between. There are 15 residues in the CDR3. CDR3 bases: TGCGCCAGCAGCTTGGGATCTACTAGCACAGATACGCAGTATTTT. Amino acid sequence: CASSLGSTSTDTQYF.

The rearrangement joins TRBV28 to TRBJ1-2; 9 bases map to TRBD1. V trimming: 5 bases; J trimming: 8 bases; junction bases outside the gene matches: 9. Per germline, CDR1 MDHEN and CDR2 SYDVKM. This CDR3 region has 14 residues. The CDR3 nucleotides read TGTGCCAGCAGTGCCGGGACAGGGATGGGAGGCTACACCTTC. Translation: CASSAGTGMGGYTF.

This chain connects TRBV2 to TRBJ1-5; D might be TRBD1 (5 bases). V was trimmed by 4 bases and J by 7 bases, leaving 14 bases between them. Germline CDR1 is SNHLY and CDR2 is FYNNEI. The CDR3 is 14 residues long. CDR3 amino acids: CASSGRTLQQPQHF. The CDR3 DNA is TGTGCCAGCAGTGGAAGGACATTGCAGCAGCCCCAGCATTTT.

This sequence joins TRBV7-2 and TRBJ2-7, with 7 bases lining up with TRBD2. With 4 bases clipped from V and 4 bases from J, the junction kept 1 base outside the gene matches. Germline V gene sequence: CDR1 SGHTA, CDR2 FQGNSA. The CDR3 is 12 residues long. The CDR3 nucleotides read TGTGCCAGCAGCTGGCGGGGGTACGAGCAGTACTTC. Translation: CASSWRGYEQYF.

On this clone: One junction end does not reproduce the germline sequence, and a read error may be involved. The chain uses TRBV10-1 and TRBJ1-1; 7 bases line up with TRBD1. Germline CDR1 is WNHNN and CDR2 is SYGVQD (reference sequence). The CDR3 runs 17 residues. The CDR3 spells CASSRDSLLPLNTEAFF. CDR3 coding DNA: TGCGCCAGCAGTCGGGACAGCCTTCTTCCCCTGAATACTGAAGCTTTCTTT.

V gene TRBV5-8 combines with J gene TRBJ1-1; 8 bases line up with TRBD1. The junction had 4 bases not matched to a gene; V was cut back by 0 bases and J by 0 bases. Germline V CDR1 and CDR2: SGHTS, YDEGEE. The CDR3 is 16 residues long. The CDR3 reads CASSLETGVMNTEAFF. As DNA, the CDR3 is TGTGCCAGCAGCTTGGAGACAGGGGTTATGAACACTGAAGCTTTCTTT.

This clone came up a few times. This chain links TRBV4-2 with TRBJ2-1, with D possibly being TRBD2 (5 bases). There are 16 residues in the CDR3. V was trimmed by 1 base and J by 4 bases, leaving 14 bases between them. Germline V lookup: CDR1 LGHNA, CDR2 YNFKEQ. The CDR3 sequence is CASSQAPLQRYNEQFF. In nucleotides, the CDR3 is TGTGCCAGCAGCCAAGCCCCACTCCAGCGGTACAATGAGCAGTTCTTC.

The J gene is TRBJ1-2, the V gene TRBV9; no firm D call. CDR1 is SGDLS and CDR2 is YYNGEE in the germline V gene. There are 15 residues in the CDR3. V lost 0 bases to trimming and J lost 5 bases, with 14 bases between them. This CDR3 reads CASSVGGGLEYGYTF. The CDR3 DNA reads TGTGCCAGCAGCGTAGGTGGAGGATTAGAGTATGGCTACACCTTC. The complete variable domain, with remaining parts taken from reference TRBV9 and TRBJ1-2, reads DSGVTQTPKHLITATGQRVTLRCSPRSGDLSVYWYQQSLDQGLQFLIQYYNGEERAKGNILERFSAQQFPDLHSELNLSSLELGDSALYFCASSVGGGLEYGYTFGSGTRLTVV.

Concerning this clone itself: The sample holds other DNA sequences that translate to the same CDR3. The J gene is TRBJ2-5, the V gene TRBV11-1; weak D call: TRBD2 (6 bases). The CDR3 totals 13 residues. V lost 9 bases to trimming and J lost 1 base, with 12 bases between them. Germline V lookup: CDR1 SGHAT, CDR2 FQDESV (reference sequence). In nucleotides, the CDR3 is TGTGCCAGTGGCGAGGGAGGCCAAGAGACCCAGTACTTC. The encoded protein is CASGEGGQETQYF.

This clone was seen more than once but under ten times. The chain couples TRBV18 to TRBJ1-1, with 9 positions matching TRBD1. The V segment lost 3 bases and the J segment 1 base; nucleotides outside the gene matches: 3. The CDR3 runs 15 residues. CDR1 and CDR2 from the germline V gene are KGHSH and LQKENI. CDR3 bases: TGTGCCAGCTCACCCGGACAGGGGAAGAACACTGAAGCTTTCTTT. Translating it yields CASSPGQGKNTEAFF.

This clone appeared a single time. This chain joins TRBV6-5 and TRBJ2-7, with D perhaps matching TRBD1 (6 bases). The V and J ends lost 5 bases and 5 bases respectively, with 13 bases between them. The CDR3 is made up of 13 amino acids. The germline gives CDR1 MNHEY, CDR2 SVGAGI. The CDR3 here is CASSRTGTHEQYF. For the CDR3, the DNA is TGTGCCAGCAGTCGTACAGGGACCCACGAGCAGTACTTC.

This chain connects TRBV6-5 to TRBJ1-1, with 9 nucleotides matching TRBD1. CDR3 length equals 15 residues. Looked up from germline, CDR1 is MNHEY and CDR2 is SVGAGI. The J segment lost 5 bases and the V segment lost 6 bases, leaving 10 bases of the junction unmatched. The CDR3 here is CASSSQGAGHTEAFF. DNA for the CDR3: TGTGCCAGCAGCTCACAGGGGGCCGGTCATACTGAAGCTTTCTTT.

This clone has only a few counts. The chain carries TRBV5-4 and TRBJ2-1, with D unresolved. The germline V gene encodes CDR1 SGHNT and CDR2 YYREEE (reference sequence). The V end lost 2 bases, the J end lost 4 bases, and 19 bases lay between the germline ends. The CDR3 runs to 17 residues. CDR3 bases: TGTGCCAGCAGCTTCGACGGCCCCCCCACGAGGTACAATGAGCAGTTCTTC. This sequence encodes CASSFDGPPTRYNEQFF.

This clone was detected a few times. V is TRBV9 and J is TRBJ2-5; 14 nucleotides align to TRBD2. Germline-derived CDR1 and CDR2 are SGDLS and YYNGEE. V gave up 2 bases and J gave up 5 bases; unmatched junction bases: 11. This CDR3 is built from 18 residues. CDR3 residues: CASSVNPGLAGGVETQYF. DNA of the CDR3: TGTGCCAGCAGCGTCAACCCTGGACTAGCGGGAGGTGTGGAGACCCAGTACTTC.

The gene calls are TRBV11-2 and TRBJ2-5, with 7 nucleotides matching TRBD1. This CDR3 has 15 amino acids. V lost 5 bases to trimming and J lost 7 bases; unmatched junction nucleotides: 13. Germline CDR1 SGHAT, CDR2 FQNNGV. The CDR3 nucleotides are TGTGCCAGCAGCCCCGGGTGGGACAGTTCCGTGACCCAGTACTTC. Its protein product is CASSPGWDSSVTQYF. The whole variable domain, remainder taken from reference TRBV11-2 and TRBJ2-5, is EAGVAQSPRYKIIEKRQSVAFWCNPISGHATLYWYQQILGQGPKLLIQFQNNGVVDDSQLPKDRFSAERLKGVDSTLKIQPAKLEDSAVYLCASSPGWDSSVTQYFGPGTRLLVL.

The V and J genes are TRBV2 and TRBJ1-2; 9 positions match TRBD1. The CDR3 consists of 15 residues. Looked up from germline, CDR1 is SNHLY and CDR2 is FYNNEI. V shed 6 bases and J 6 bases; nucleotides not matched to a gene: 11. DNA of the CDR3: TGTGCCAGCAGGAACGAACAGGGGGCCGTTAATGGCTACACCTTC. Translation gives CASRNEQGAVNGYTF. Looking up the rest from reference TRBV2 and TRBJ1-2 gives the full variable domain: EPEVTQTPSHQVTQMGQEVILRCVPISNHLYFYWYRQILGQKVEFLVSFYNNEISEKSEIFDDQFSVERPDGSNFTLKIRSTKLEDSAMYFCASRNEQGAVNGYTFGSGTRLTVV.

The chain couples TRBV7-2 to TRBJ2-7; D perhaps matches TRBD1 (5 bases). CDR1 and CDR2 (germline): SGHTA, FQGNSA. This CDR3 is built from 15 residues. Trimming shortened V by 8 bases and J by 0 bases, and 17 bases separated the two germline ends. CDR3 coding DNA: TGTGCCAGCCTAGGTCAGGGCGCCAGCTCCTACGAGCAGTACTTC. It yields the protein CASLGQGASSYEQYF.

The V gene is TRBV19, the J gene TRBJ2-7, with 8 bases fitting TRBD1. V trimming: 4 bases; J trimming: 4 bases; junction bases outside the gene matches: 6. Germline V lookup: CDR1 LNHDA, CDR2 SQIVND (reference sequence). The CDR3 totals 14 residues. The CDR3 DNA sequence: TGTGCCAGTAGTAATGGGCAGGGGGCATACGAGCAGTACTTC. Its translation is CASSNGQGAYEQYF.

The V and J genes are TRBV4-2 and TRBJ2-3, with D maybe TRBD2 (6 bases). The CDR3 is 17 residues long. The germline gives CDR1 LGHNA, CDR2 YNFKEQ. With 2 bases removed from V and 5 bases from J, the gap between germline ends came to 20 bases. The CDR3 DNA is TGTGCCAGCAGCCAAAATTACGGGACTCCCTGGGGAGATACGCAGTATTTT. This gives the protein CASSQNYGTPWGDTQYF.

The chain is built from TRBV19 and TRBJ1-2; TRBD1 might be the D (5 bases). The CDR3 totals 14 residues. Germline V gene lookup returns CDR1 LNHDA and CDR2 SQIVND (reference sequence). V lost 3 bases and J 4 bases, leaving 12 bases between the germline ends. Here the CDR3 reads CASSMFDSFYGYTF. The CDR3 nucleotides are TGTGCCAGTAGTATGTTTGACAGCTTCTATGGCTACACCTTC.